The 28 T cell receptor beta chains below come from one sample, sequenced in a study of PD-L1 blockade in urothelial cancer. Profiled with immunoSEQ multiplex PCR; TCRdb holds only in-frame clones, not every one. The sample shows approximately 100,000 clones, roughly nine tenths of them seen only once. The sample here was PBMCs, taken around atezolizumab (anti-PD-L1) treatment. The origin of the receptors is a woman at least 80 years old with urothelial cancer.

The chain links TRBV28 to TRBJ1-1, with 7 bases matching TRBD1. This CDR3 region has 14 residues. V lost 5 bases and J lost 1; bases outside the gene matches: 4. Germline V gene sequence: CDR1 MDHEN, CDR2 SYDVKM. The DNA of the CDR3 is TGTGCCAGCAGTCGGGACAGTGGGAACACTGAAGCTTTCTTT. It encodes CASSRDSGNTEAFF.

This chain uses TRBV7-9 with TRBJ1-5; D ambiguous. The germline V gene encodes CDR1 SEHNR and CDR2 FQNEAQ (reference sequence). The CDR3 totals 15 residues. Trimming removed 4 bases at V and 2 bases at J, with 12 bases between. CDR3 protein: CASSSTLGGNQPQHF. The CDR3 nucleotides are TGTGCCAGCAGCTCCACCCTAGGAGGCAATCAGCCCCAGCATTTT.

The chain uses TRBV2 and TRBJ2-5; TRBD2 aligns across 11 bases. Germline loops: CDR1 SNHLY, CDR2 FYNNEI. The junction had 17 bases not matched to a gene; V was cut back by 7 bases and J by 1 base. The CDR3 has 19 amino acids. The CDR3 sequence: CASKRGMAGTSGVQETQYF. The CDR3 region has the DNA TGTGCCAGCAAGAGAGGAATGGCGGGGACTAGCGGAGTCCAAGAGACCCAGTACTTC.

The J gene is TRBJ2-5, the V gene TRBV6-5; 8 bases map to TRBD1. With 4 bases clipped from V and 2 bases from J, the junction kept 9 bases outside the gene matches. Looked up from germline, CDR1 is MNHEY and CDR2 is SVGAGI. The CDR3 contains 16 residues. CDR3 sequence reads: CASSWSGQGYQETQYF. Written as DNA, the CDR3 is TGTGCCAGCAGTTGGTCAGGACAGGGATATCAAGAGACCCAGTACTTC.

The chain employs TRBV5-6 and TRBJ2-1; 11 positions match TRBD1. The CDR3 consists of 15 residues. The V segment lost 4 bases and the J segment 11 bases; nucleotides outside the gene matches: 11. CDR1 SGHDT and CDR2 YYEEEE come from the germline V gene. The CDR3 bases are TGTGCCAGCAGCCTTGGACAGGGGGCGTTGGAAAAGCAGTTCTTC. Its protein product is CASSLGQGALEKQFF.

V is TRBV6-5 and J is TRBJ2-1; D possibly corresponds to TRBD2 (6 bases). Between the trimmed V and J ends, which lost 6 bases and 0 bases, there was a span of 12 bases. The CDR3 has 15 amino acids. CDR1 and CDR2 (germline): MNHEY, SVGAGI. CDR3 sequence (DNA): TGTGCCAGCAGGTTACTAGCAGACTCCTACAATGAGCAGTTCTTC. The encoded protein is CASRLLADSYNEQFF.

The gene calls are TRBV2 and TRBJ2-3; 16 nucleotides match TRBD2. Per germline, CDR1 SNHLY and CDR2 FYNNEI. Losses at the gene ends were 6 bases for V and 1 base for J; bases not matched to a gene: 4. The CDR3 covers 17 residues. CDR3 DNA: TGTGCCAGCAGCGGGGGACTAGCGGGAGGGGGCACAGATACGCAGTATTTT. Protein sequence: CASSGGLAGGGTDTQYF. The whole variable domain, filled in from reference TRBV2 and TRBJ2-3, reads EPEVTQTPSHQVTQMGQEVILRCVPISNHLYFYWYRQILGQKVEFLVSFYNNEISEKSEIFDDQFSVERPDGSNFTLKIRSTKLEDSAMYFCASSGGLAGGGTDTQYFGPGTRLTVL.

This CDR3 is CASSGTGGETQYF. The CDR3 DNA reads TGTGCCAGTAGTGGGACAGGGGGAGAGACCCAGTACTTC. The V gene is TRBV19, the J gene TRBJ2-5, with 11 nucleotides matching TRBD1. The CDR3 is 13 residues long. CDR1 and CDR2 from the germline V gene are LNHDA and SQIVND (reference sequence). With 5 bases clipped from V and 4 bases from J, the junction kept 0 bases outside the gene matches. The full variable domain, with the rest looked up from reference TRBV19 and TRBJ2-5, is DGGITQSPKYLFRKEGQNVTLSCEQNLNHDAMYWYRQDPGQGLRLIYYSQIVNDFQKGDIAEGYSVSREKKESFPLTVTSAQKNPTAFYLCASSGTGGETQYFGPGTRLLVL.

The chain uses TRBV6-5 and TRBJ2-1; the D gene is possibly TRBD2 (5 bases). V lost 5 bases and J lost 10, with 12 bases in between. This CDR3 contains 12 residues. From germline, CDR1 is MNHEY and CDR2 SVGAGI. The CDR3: CASSRTASEQFF. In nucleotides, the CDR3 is TGTGCCAGCAGTCGGACTGCGTCCGAGCAGTTCTTC.

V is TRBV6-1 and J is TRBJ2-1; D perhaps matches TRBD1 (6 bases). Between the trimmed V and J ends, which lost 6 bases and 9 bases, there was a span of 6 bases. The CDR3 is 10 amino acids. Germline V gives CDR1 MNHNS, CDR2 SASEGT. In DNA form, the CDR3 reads TGTGCCAGCAGAGGGGGTGAGCAGTTCTTC. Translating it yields CASRGGEQFF.

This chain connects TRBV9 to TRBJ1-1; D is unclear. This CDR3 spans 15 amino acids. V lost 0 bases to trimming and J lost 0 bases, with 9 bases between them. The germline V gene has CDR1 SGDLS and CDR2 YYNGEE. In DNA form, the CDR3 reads TGTGCCAGCAGCGTAGGTGCAGATTTGAACACTGAAGCTTTCTTT. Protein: CASSVGADLNTEAFF.

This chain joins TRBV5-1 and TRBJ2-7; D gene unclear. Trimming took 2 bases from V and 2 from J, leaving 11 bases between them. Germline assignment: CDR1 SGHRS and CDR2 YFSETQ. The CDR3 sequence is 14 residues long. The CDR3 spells CASSLLSHAYEQYF. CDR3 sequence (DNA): TGCGCCAGCAGCTTATTGAGCCATGCCTACGAGCAGTACTTC. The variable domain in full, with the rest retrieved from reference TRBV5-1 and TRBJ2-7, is KAGVTQTPRYLIKTRGQQVTLSCSPISGHRSVSWYQQTPGQGLQFLFEYFSETQRNKGNFPGRFSGRQFSNSRSEMNVSTLELGDSALYLCASSLLSHAYEQYFGPGTRLTVT.

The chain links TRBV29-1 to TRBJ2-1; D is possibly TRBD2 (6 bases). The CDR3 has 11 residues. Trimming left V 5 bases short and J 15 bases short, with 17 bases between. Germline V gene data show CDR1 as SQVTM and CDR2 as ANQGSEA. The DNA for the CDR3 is TGCAGCGTTCTAGTCGGTGGGGGAGGGTTCTTC. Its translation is CSVLVGGGGFF.

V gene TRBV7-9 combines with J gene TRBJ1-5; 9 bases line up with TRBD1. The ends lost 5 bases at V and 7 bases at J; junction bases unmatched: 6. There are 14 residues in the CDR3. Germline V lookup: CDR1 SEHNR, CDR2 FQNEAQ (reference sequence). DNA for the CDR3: TGTGCCAGCAGCGGGGACAGGGTGGACCAGCCCCAGCATTTT. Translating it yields CASSGDRVDQPQHF.

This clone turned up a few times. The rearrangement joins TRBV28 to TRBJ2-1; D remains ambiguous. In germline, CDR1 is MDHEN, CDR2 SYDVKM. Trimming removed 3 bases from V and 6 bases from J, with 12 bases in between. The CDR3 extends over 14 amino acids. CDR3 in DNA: TGTGCCAGCAGTTTGGCGGTTCGGTTCAATGAGCAGTTCTTC. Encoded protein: CASSLAVRFNEQFF.

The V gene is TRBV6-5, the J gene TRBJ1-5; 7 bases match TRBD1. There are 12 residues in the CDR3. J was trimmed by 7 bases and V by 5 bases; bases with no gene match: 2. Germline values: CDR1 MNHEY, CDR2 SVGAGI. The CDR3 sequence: CASSTGVQPQHF. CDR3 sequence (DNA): TGTGCCAGCAGTACAGGGGTACAGCCCCAGCATTTT.

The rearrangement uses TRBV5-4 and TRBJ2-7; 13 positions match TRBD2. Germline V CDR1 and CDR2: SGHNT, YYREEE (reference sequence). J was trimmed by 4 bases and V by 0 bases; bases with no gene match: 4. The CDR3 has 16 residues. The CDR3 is CASSLAGTSGKYEQYF. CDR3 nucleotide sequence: TGTGCCAGCAGCTTGGCCGGGACTAGCGGGAAGTACGAGCAGTACTTC.

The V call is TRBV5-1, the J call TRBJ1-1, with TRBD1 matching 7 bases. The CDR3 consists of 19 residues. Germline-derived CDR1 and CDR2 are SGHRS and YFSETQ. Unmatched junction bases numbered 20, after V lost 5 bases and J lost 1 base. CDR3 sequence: CASSSISPNDRVKNTEAFF. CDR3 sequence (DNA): TGCGCCAGCAGTTCGATCTCTCCCAACGACAGGGTAAAGAACACTGAAGCTTTCTTT.

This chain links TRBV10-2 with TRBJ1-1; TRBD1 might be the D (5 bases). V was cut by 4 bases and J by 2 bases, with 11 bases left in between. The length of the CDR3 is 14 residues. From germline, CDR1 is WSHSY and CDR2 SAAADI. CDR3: CASSGDSRNTEAFF. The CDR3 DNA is TGCGCCAGCAGTGGCGACAGCCGAAACACTGAAGCTTTCTTT.

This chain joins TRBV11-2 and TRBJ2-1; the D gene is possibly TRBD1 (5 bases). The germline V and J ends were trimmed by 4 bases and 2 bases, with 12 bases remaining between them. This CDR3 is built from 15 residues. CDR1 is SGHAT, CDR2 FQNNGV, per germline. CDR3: CASSSGLQPYNEQFF. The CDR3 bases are TGTGCCAGCAGCTCAGGGCTCCAGCCCTACAATGAGCAGTTCTTC.

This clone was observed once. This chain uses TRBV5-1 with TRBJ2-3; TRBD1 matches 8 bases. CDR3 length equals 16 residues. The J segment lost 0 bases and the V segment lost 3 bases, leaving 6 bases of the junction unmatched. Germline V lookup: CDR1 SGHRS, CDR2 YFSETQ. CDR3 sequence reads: CASSSTRDRSTDTQYF. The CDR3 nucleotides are TGCGCCAGCAGCTCCACCCGGGACAGGAGCACAGATACGCAGTATTTT. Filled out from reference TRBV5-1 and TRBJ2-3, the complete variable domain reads KAGVTQTPRYLIKTRGQQVTLSCSPISGHRSVSWYQQTPGQGLQFLFEYFSETQRNKGNFPGRFSGRQFSNSRSEMNVSTLELGDSALYLCASSSTRDRSTDTQYFGPGTRLTVL.

The CDR3, as DNA: TGTGCCAGCGGACCATACGGGACAGTTTCTCTCGGCTACACCTTC. Protein product: CASGPYGTVSLGYTF. The chain links TRBV2 to TRBJ1-2, with 7 bases matching TRBD1. Trimming at V came to 8 bases and at J to 8 bases, leaving 17 bases not matched to a gene. The CDR3 totals 15 residues. Germline V gene sequence: CDR1 SNHLY, CDR2 FYNNEI.

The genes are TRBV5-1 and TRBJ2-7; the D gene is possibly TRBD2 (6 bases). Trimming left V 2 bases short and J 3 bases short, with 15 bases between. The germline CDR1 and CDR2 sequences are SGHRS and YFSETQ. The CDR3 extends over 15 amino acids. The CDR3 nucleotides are TGCGCCAGCAGCTTAAATTCCGGGAGTAGCTACGAGCAGTACTTC. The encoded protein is CASSLNSGSSYEQYF.

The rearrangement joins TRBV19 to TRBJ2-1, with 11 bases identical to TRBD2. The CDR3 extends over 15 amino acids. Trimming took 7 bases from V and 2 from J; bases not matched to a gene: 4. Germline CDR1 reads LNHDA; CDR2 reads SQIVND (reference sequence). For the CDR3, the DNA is TGTGCCAGTAATAGACTAGCGGGGCCCTACAATGAGCAGTTCTTC. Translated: CASNRLAGPYNEQFF.

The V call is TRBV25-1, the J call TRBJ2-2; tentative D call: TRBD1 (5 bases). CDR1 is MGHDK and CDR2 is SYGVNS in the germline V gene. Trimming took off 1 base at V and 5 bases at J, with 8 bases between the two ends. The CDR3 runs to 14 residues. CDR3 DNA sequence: TGTGCCAGCAGTGAATGGGGCGGTACCGGGGAGCTGTTTTTT. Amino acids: CASSEWGGTGELFF.

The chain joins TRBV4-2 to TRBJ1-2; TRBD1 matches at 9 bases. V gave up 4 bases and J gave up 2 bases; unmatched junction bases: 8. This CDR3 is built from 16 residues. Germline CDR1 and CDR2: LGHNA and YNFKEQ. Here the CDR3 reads CASSPLGTGTNYGYTF. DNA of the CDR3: TGTGCCAGCAGCCCTCTGGGGACAGGGACCAACTATGGCTACACCTTC.

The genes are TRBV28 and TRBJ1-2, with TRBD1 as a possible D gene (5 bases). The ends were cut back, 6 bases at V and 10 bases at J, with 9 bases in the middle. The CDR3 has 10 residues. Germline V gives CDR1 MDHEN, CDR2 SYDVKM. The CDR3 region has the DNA TGTGCCAGCAGGGACATACACTACACCTTC. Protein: CASRDIHYTF.

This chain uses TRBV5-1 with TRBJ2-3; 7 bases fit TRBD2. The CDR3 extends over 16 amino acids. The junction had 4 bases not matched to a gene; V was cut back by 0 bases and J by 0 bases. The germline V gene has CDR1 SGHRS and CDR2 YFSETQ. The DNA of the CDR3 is TGCGCCAGCAGCTTGGGGGCGGGAGTTAGCACAGATACGCAGTATTTT. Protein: CASSLGAGVSTDTQYF.